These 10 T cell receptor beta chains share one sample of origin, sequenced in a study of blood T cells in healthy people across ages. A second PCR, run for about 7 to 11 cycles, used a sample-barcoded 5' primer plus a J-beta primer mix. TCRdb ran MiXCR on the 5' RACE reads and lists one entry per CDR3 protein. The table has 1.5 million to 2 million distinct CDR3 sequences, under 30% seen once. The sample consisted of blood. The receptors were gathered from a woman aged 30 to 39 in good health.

The DNA for the CDR3 is TGCAGTGCCAAACTTCCGGGCGGCACAGATACGCAGTATTTT. This sequence encodes CSAKLPGGTDTQYF. V and J are TRBV20-1 and TRBJ2-3; D gene uncertain. CDR1 and CDR2 from the germline V gene are DFQATT and SNEGSKA (reference sequence). V was trimmed by 6 bases and J by 1 base, leaving 14 bases between them. The CDR3 runs to 14 residues.

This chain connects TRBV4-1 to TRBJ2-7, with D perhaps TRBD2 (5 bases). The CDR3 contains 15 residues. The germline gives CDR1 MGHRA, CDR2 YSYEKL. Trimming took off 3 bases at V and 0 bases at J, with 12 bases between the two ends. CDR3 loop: CASSQTTGNSYEQYF. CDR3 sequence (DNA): TGCGCCAGCAGCCAGACCACCGGGAACTCCTACGAGCAGTACTTC.

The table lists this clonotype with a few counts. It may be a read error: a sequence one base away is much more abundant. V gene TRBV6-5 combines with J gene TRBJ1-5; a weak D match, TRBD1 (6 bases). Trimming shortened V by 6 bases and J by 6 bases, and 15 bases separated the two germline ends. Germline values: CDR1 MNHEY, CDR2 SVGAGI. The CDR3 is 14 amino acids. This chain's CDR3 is CASRTTGTSQPQHF. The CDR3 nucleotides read TGTGCCAGCAGAACAACAGGGACGAGTCAGCCCCAGCATTTT.

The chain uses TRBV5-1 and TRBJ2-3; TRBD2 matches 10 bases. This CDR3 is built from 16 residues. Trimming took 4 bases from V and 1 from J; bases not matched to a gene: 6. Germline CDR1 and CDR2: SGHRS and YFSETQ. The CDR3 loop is CASSVQRGGGTDTQYF. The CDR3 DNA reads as TGCGCCAGCAGCGTCCAGCGGGGGGGAGGCACAGATACGCAGTATTTT.

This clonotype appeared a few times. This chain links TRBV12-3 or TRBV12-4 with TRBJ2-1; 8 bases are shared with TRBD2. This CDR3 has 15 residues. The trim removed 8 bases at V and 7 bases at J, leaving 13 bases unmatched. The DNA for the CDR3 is TGTGCCAGCTTGCCCCGCAGCGGGAGTAGGAATGAGCAGTTCTTC. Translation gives CASLPRSGSRNEQFF.

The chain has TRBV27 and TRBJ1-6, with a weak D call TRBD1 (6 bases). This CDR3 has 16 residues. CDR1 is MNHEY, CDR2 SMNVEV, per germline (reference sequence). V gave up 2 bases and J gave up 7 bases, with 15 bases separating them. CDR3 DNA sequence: TGTGCCAGCAGTTTACGATGGGACACGTTAAATTCACCCCTCCACTTT. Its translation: CASSLRWDTLNSPLHF.

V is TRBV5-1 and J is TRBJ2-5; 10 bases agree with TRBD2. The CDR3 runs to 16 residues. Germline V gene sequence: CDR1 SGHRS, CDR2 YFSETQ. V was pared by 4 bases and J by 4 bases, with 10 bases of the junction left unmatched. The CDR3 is CASSPAAAGGPETQYF. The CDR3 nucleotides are TGCGCCAGCAGCCCCGCTGCAGCGGGGGGGCCAGAGACCCAGTACTTC.

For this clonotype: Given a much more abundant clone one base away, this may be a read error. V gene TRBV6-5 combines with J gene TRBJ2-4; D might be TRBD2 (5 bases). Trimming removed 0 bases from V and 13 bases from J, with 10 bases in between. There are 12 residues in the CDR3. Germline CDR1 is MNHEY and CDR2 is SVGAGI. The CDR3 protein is CASSYSSGPQYF. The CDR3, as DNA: TGTGCCAGCAGTTACTCAAGCGGACCCCAGTACTTC.

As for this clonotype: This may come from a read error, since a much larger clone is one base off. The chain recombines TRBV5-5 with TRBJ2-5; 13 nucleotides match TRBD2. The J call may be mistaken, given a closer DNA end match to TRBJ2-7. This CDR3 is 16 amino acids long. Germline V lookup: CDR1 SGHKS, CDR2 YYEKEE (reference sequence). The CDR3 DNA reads TGTGCCAGCAGCCAGGGACTAGCGGGAAGCGGGTGCGAGCAGTACTTC. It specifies CASSQGLAGSGCEQYF.

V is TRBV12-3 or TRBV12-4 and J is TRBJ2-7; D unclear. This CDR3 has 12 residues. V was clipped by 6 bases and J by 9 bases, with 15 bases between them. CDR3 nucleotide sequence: TGTGCCAGCAGCACCCTCTCGCCGGCGCAGTACTTC. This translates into CASSTLSPAQYF.